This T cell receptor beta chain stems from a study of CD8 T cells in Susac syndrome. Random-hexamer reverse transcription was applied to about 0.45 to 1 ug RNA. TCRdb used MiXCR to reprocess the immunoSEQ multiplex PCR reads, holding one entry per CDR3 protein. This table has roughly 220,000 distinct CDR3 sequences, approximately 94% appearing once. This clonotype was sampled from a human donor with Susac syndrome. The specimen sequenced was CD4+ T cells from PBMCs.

The CDR3 loop reads CASSLYSGANVLTF. CDR3 nucleotides: TGTGCCAGCAGCCTGTACTCTGGGGCCAACGTCCTGACTTTC. V and J are TRBV11-2 and TRBJ2-6; D unresolved. CDR1 SGHAT and CDR2 FQNNGV come from the germline V gene. CDR3 length equals 14 residues. Trimming left V 5 bases short and J 0 bases short, with 5 bases between.